One and the same sample provided the 15 T cell receptor beta chains below, sequenced in a study of cytomegalovirus exposure and HLA in healthy donors. Amplification used 60 Vbeta primers and 13 Jbeta primers. Clones were read by immunoSEQ multiplex PCR, and TCRdb kept only the in-frame ones, dropping some. This sample has over 85,000 clones, with roughly four fifths found just once. The specimen sequenced was PBMCs. The receptors come from a man aged 25 to 45 in good health and CMV-seronegative.

J is TRBJ2-3 and V is TRBV29-1, with unresolved D. Trimming left V 2 bases short and J 6 bases short, with 6 bases between. The CDR3 has 11 residues. CDR1 and CDR2 (germline): SQVTM, ANQGSEA. The CDR3 sequence is CSVEIVDTQYF. The CDR3 DNA reads as TGCAGCGTTGAAATCGTGGATACGCAGTATTTT.

This clone was seen just once. The V call is TRBV27, the J call TRBJ1-2, with 9 bases fitting TRBD1. Germline V gene sequence: CDR1 MNHEY, CDR2 SMNVEV (reference sequence). V dropped 6 bases and J dropped 8; count of bases not matched to a gene: 10. The CDR3 has 14 amino acids. CDR3 nucleotides: TGTGCCAGCAGGCGGACAGGGGACGAAGGGGGCTACACCTTC. Protein sequence: CASRRTGDEGGYTF.

V gene TRBV7-2 combines with J gene TRBJ2-3; D is unresolved. Per the germline V gene, CDR1 is SGHTA and CDR2 is FQGNSA. V dropped 2 bases and J dropped 1 base, with 13 bases sitting between them. The CDR3 consists of 16 residues. As DNA, the CDR3 is TGTGCCAGCAGCTTACTATCCAGGCCGCGCACAGATACGCAGTATTTT. Protein: CASSLLSRPRTDTQYF. Full variable domain (remainder filled in from reference TRBV7-2 and TRBJ2-3): GAGVSQSPSNKVTEKGKDVELRCDPISGHTALYWYRQSLGQGLEFLIYFQGNSAPDKSGLPSDRFSAERTGGSVSTLTIQRTQQEDSAVYLCASSLLSRPRTDTQYFGPGTRLTVL.

This sequence joins TRBV11-2 and TRBJ1-1, with D possibly matching TRBD1 (6 bases). V lost 4 bases, J lost 3 bases, and 12 bases lay in between. The CDR3 loop spans 14 amino acids. Per germline, CDR1 SGHAT and CDR2 FQNNGV. DNA of the CDR3: TGTGCCAGCAGCTGGAGGGGGGGCGACACTGAAGCTTTCTTT. Amino acids: CASSWRGGDTEAFF.

A few counts support this clone. This chain connects TRBV6-6 to TRBJ2-7; a possible D gene is TRBD1 (5 bases). The germline CDR1 and CDR2 sequences are MNHNY and SVGAGI (reference sequence). The CDR3 is 14 amino acids. The ends were cut back, 2 bases at V and 4 bases at J, with 12 bases in the middle. DNA of the CDR3: TGTGCCAGCAGTTACGGGGCATCCATGTACGAGCAGTACTTC. Translated, it gives CASSYGASMYEQYF.

V and J are TRBV29-1 and TRBJ1-1, with D hard to call. Germline CDR1 reads SQVTM; CDR2 reads ANQGSEA. The length of the CDR3 is 14 residues. V shed 0 bases and J shed 3 bases, with 11 bases lying between them. CDR3 amino acids: CSVEDVARYTEAFF. CDR3 nucleotides: TGCAGCGTTGAAGATGTGGCCAGATACACTGAAGCTTTCTTT.

This rearrangement joins TRBV5-1 to TRBJ1-1; tentative D call: TRBD1 (5 bases). V lost 4 bases and J 1 base, leaving 14 bases between the germline ends. The CDR3 runs 15 residues. Germline CDR1 and CDR2: SGHRS and YFSETQ. The CDR3 loop reads CASSPRSGGNTEAFF. CDR3 nucleotides: TGCGCCAGCAGCCCTCGTTCGGGGGGGAACACTGAAGCTTTCTTT. The full variable domain, rest sourced from reference TRBV5-1 and TRBJ1-1, is KAGVTQTPRYLIKTRGQQVTLSCSPISGHRSVSWYQQTPGQGLQFLFEYFSETQRNKGNFPGRFSGRQFSNSRSEMNVSTLELGDSALYLCASSPRSGGNTEAFFGQGTRLTVV.

The chain joins TRBV7-9 to TRBJ2-3; D is perhaps TRBD1 (5 bases). The CDR3 covers 15 residues. Per germline, CDR1 SEHNR and CDR2 FQNEAQ (reference sequence). V lost 3 bases and J 11 bases, leaving 21 bases between the germline ends. The CDR3 DNA reads TGTGCCAGCAGCTTCCAGGGCCGGAGTTCGGGTTGGCAGTATTTT. This gives the protein CASSFQGRSSGWQYF.

The rearrangement joins TRBV19 to TRBJ1-5; no clear D gene. The CDR3 contains 16 residues. V lost 7 bases, J lost 2 bases, and 18 bases lay in between. Germline CDR1 is LNHDA and CDR2 is SQIVND (reference sequence). This chain's CDR3 is CASKSHRAGGNQPQHF. The CDR3 DNA is TGTGCCAGTAAGTCCCATCGGGCCGGGGGCAATCAGCCCCAGCATTTT.

The chain employs TRBV6-6 and TRBJ1-2; D might be TRBD1 (5 bases). V lost 0 bases and J lost 6, with 11 bases in between. The CDR3 runs to 14 residues. Germline assignment: CDR1 MNHNY and CDR2 SVGAGI (reference sequence). For the CDR3, the DNA is TGTGCCAGCAGTTACTCGGCGGGGCGCGATGGCTACACCTTC. It is translated as CASSYSAGRDGYTF.

The CDR3 nucleotides are TGTGCCAGCAGTTATACCGGGACAGGGGTGAACACTGAAGCTTTCTTT. Residues: CASSYTGTGVNTEAFF. V and J are TRBV27 and TRBJ1-1; 10 nucleotides line up with TRBD1. The trim removed 4 bases at V and 0 bases at J, leaving 5 bases unmatched. In germline, CDR1 is MNHEY, CDR2 SMNVEV (reference sequence). The CDR3 totals 16 residues.

This clone was seen only a few times. This sequence joins TRBV5-1 and TRBJ2-1; D call uncertain. CDR1 and CDR2 (germline): SGHRS, YFSETQ. V lost 0 bases and J 4 bases, leaving 8 bases between the germline ends. The CDR3 contains 14 residues. This CDR3 is CASSLDIVYNEQFF. The CDR3 DNA reads TGCGCCAGCAGCTTGGACATTGTTTACAATGAGCAGTTCTTC.

The chain carries TRBV5-1 and TRBJ2-3, with TRBD2 matching 10 bases. Trimming removed 3 bases from V and 2 bases from J; junction bases left unmatched: 6. This CDR3 is 16 amino acids long. CDR1 is SGHRS, CDR2 YFSETQ, per germline. This chain's CDR3 is CASSSRTSGHTDTQYF. In DNA form, the CDR3 reads TGCGCCAGCAGCTCTAGGACTAGCGGTCACACAGATACGCAGTATTTT.

The rearrangement joins TRBV7-3 to TRBJ1-2; 8 bases are a match to TRBD1. Per germline, CDR1 SGHTA and CDR2 FQGTGA. The trim removed 5 bases at V and 6 bases at J, leaving 11 bases unmatched. This CDR3 comprises 15 residues. The CDR3 loop reads CASSTGTGNWDGYTF. The CDR3 DNA reads TGTGCCAGCAGCACGGGGACAGGCAACTGGGATGGCTACACCTTC.

The chain combines TRBV5-6 with TRBJ2-3; D is perhaps TRBD1 (7 bases). Germline CDR1 and CDR2: SGHDT and YYEEEE. The CDR3 is 16 amino acids. V lost 4 bases and J lost 5, with 20 bases in between. In DNA, the CDR3 is TGTGCCAGCAGCCTCCGACAGGGAGGATTCGGAGATACGCAGTATTTT. Protein sequence: CASSLRQGGFGDTQYF.